This T cell receptor beta chain was retrieved from a study of T cell changes during pregnancy in multiple sclerosis (dated by TCRdb to between 2018 and 2021). Looking at the study overall: Changes in the T cell repertoire over the course of pregnancy were examined in this study in women with multiple sclerosis.

Remarks on this clone: What this receptor recognizes is not known. No much larger clone is present one base from it, and per-base qualities are unavailable.

The method behind the library was the immunoSEQ multiplex PCR assay. TCRdb obtained this table from immuneACCESS and retained in-frame rearrangements with V and J assigned. These tables miss some clones; where compared with another copy, unresolved V genes account for less than half of the shortfall, and the remainder is unexplained. The sample table holds fewer than 50,000 clones, of which 70% to 90% were seen once. Roughly 0.58% of the sample lies in the top ten. The TCR comes from a female donor with multiple sclerosis, enrolled in a pregnancy study. The source material was CD4+ T cells from peripheral blood mononuclear cells, sampled in the first trimester of pregnancy.

The CDR3 amino acid sequence is: CASSLVEGDTGELFF. The DNA sequence reads TGCGCCAGCAGCTTGGTCGAAGGGGACACCGGGGAGCTGTTTTTT. The receptor chain draws on TRBV5-1 and TRBJ2-2, and the D gene may be TRBD1, 5 bases matching. From the cysteine up to the phenylalanine, the CDR3 has a length of 15 residues. Only the CDR3 DNA is retained, 45 bases long and in frame from the first base. The germline V gene provides CDR1 SGHRS and CDR2 YFSETQ. V and J lose 0 bases and 3 bases, and a span of 9 bases separates them.